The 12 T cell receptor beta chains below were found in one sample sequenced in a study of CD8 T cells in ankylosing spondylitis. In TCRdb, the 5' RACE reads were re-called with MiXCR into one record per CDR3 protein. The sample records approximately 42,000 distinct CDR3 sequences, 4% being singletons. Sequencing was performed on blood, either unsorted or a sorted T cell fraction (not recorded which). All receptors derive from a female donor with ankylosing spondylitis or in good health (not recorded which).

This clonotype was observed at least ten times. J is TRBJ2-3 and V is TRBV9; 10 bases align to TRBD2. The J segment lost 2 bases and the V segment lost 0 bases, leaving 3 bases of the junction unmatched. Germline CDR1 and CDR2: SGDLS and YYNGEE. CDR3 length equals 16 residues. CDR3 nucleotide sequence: TGTGCCAGCAGCGTAGGAGCGGGGGGGCCCACAGATACGCAGTATTTT. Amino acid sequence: CASSVGAGGPTDTQYF.

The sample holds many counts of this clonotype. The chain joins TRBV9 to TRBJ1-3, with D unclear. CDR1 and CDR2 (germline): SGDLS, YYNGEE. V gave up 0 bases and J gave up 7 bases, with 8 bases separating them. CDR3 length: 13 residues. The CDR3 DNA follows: TGTGCCAGCAGCGTAGACTCAGCCAACACCATATATTTT. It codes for CASSVDSANTIYF.

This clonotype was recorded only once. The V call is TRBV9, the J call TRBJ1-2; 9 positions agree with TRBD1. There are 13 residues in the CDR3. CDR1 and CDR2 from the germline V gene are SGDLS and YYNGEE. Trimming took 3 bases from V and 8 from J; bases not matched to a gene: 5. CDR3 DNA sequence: TGTGCCAGCAGCGATGGACAGGGGAGCGGCTACACCTTC. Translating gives CASSDGQGSGYTF.

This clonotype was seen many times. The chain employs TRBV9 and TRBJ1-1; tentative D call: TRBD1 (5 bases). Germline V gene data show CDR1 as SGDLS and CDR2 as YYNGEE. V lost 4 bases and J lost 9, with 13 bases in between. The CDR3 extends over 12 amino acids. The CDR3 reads CASSPTGTKAFF. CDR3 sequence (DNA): TGTGCCAGCAGCCCCACCGGGACCAAAGCTTTCTTT.

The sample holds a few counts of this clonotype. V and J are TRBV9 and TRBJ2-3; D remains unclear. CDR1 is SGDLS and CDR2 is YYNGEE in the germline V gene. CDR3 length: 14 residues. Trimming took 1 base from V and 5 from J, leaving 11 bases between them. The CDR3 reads CASSVYGQLDTQYF. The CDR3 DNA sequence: TGTGCCAGCAGCGTATATGGGCAACTAGATACGCAGTATTTT.

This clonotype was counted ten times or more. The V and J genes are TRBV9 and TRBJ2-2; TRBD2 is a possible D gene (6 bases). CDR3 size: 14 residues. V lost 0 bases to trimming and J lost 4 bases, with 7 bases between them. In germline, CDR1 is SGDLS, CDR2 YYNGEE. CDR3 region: CASSVGGVTGELFF. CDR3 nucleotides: TGTGCCAGCAGCGTAGGCGGGGTCACCGGGGAGCTGTTTTTT.

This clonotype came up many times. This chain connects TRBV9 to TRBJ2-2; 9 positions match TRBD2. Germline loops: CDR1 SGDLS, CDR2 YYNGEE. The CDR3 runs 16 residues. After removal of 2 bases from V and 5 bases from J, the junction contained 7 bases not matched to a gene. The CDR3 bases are TGTGCCAGCAGCGTGTCCGGGACTAGCAGAACCGGGGAGCTGTTTTTT. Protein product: CASSVSGTSRTGELFF.

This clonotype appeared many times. The chain's CDR3 is CASSQERSGGWVEGPPLMNTEAFF. The DNA for the CDR3 is TGTGCCAGCAGCCAAGAGAGGTCAGGGGGTTGGGTCGAGGGACCGCCACTTATGAACACTGAAGCTTTCTTT. The gene calls are TRBV3-1 and TRBJ1-1, with 7 bases aligning to TRBD1. Per germline, CDR1 LGHDT and CDR2 YNNKEL (reference sequence). This CDR3 comprises 24 residues. Trimming took 0 bases from V and 0 from J; bases not matched to a gene: 28. The full variable domain, its missing parts supplied by reference TRBV3-1 and TRBJ1-1, is DTAVSQTPKYLVTQMGNDKSIKCEQNLGHDTMYWYKQDSKKFLKIMFSYNNKELIINETVPNRFSPKSPDKAHLNLHINSLELGDSAVYFCASSQERSGGWVEGPPLMNTEAFFGQGTRLTVV.

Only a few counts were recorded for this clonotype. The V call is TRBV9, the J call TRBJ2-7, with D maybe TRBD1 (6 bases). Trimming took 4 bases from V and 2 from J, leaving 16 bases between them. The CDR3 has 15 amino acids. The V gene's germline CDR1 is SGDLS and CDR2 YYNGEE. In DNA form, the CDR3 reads TGTGCCAGCAGCAAAACCGGGACAAATCCCTACGAGCAGTACTTC. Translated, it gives CASSKTGTNPYEQYF.

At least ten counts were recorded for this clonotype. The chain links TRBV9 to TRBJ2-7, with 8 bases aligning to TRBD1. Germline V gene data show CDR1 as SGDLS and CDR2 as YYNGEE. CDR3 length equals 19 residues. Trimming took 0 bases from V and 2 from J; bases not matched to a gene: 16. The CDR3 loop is CASSVATGGMGGSTYEQYF. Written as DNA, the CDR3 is TGTGCCAGCAGCGTAGCTACAGGGGGGATGGGGGGATCGACCTACGAGCAGTACTTC.

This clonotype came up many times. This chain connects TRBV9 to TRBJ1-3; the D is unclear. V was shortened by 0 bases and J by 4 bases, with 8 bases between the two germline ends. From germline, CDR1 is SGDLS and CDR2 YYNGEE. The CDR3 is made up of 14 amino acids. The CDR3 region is CASSVDGFGNTIYF. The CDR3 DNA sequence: TGTGCCAGCAGCGTAGACGGATTCGGAAACACCATATATTTT.

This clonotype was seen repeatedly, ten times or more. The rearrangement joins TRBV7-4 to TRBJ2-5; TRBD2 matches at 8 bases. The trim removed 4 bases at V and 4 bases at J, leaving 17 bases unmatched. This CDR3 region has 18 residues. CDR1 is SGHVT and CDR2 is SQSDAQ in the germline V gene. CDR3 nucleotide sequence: TGTGCCAGCAGCTCCGATCGGTCCTGGCGGGGGGTTTCAGAGACCCAGTACTTC. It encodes CASSSDRSWRGVSETQYF.